A single sample gave rise to the 2 T cell receptor beta chains below, sequenced in a study of TIL therapy for anti-PD-1-resistant metastatic lung cancer. The time point denotes: pre-treatment sample, taken before nivolumab and TIL therapy. This was the immunoSEQ v3 assay. Data came from immunoSEQ multiplex PCR; TCRdb stores just in-frame clones and leaves some out. The table shows about 36,000 clones, with around 70% occurring only once. The sample consisted of blood, taken at baseline. These receptors originate from a person aged 25-85 years with non-small cell lung cancer.

This chain links TRBV4-3 with TRBJ2-4; D perhaps matches TRBD2 (6 bases). The CDR3 has 19 amino acids. In germline, CDR1 is LGHNA, CDR2 YSLEER. V lost 0 bases, J lost 1 base, and 19 bases lay in between. CDR3 in DNA: TGCGCCAGCAGCCAAGAGATATATGGAGGGGCGGGGGCCAAAAACATTCAGTACTTC. This codes for CASSQEIYGGAGAKNIQYF.

The chain has TRBV10-3 and TRBJ2-3; 7 bases map to TRBD1. Germline V gene data show CDR1 as ENHRY and CDR2 as SYGVKD. The junction had 6 bases not matched to a gene; V was cut back by 4 bases and J by 2 bases. The CDR3 is made up of 15 amino acids. The DNA of the CDR3 is TGTGCCATCAGTGCTTCGACAGGGCTCACAGATACGCAGTATTTT. Protein: CAISASTGLTDTQYF.